The text below deals with one T cell receptor (beta chain). Its target is not known. TCRdb re-called clones from the PCR reads using MiXCR. The data hold some 31,000 clones, with 3.5% to 4.5% observed a single time. Thyroid surgery had not been preceded by any treatment in any patient. This specimen belongs to a study of metastatic and nonmetastatic thyroid tumors. The overall study: It was across blood and tumor or nodule tissue from malignant and benign thyroid patients that repertoires were compared. Study findings and constraints: As reported, TCR beta diversity in blood and tumor was significantly higher in malignant thyroid tumors than in benign nodules.

The sequence came from a female donor with papillary thyroid cancer or a benign thyroid nodule (not recorded which). Some clones in this sample may be carry-over from other donors' samples. Sequences were obtained from blood.

The chain's CDR3 is CASSEGQDRIGQYF. The DNA for the CDR3 is TGTGCCAGCAGTGAAGGGCAGGATCGGATCGGGCAGTACTTC. The chain joins TRBV6-1 to TRBJ2-7, with D hard to call. The CDR3 is 14 residues long. Germline V gives CDR1 MNHNS, CDR2 SASEGT. With 1 base removed from V and 9 bases from J, the gap between germline ends came to 16 bases.